The next 30 T cell receptor beta chains were all read from a single sample in a study of T cells in Graves' hyperthyroidism and ophthalmopathy. Amplification of TCR beta CDR3 regions used RNA as the template. HTBI primers were employed in a first-round RT-PCR of the TCR CDR3. TCRdb used MiXCR to reprocess the multiplex PCR reads, holding one entry per CDR3 protein. The table records 500,000 to 750,000 distinct CDR3 sequences, about half of them present only once. Sample: peripheral blood or thyroid tissue (not recorded which). These receptors came from a woman aged 18-35 years with Graves' hyperthyroidism.

The rearrangement joins TRBV7-9 to TRBJ1-5, with D tentatively TRBD1 (6 bases). Germline V CDR1 and CDR2: SEHNR, FQNEAQ (reference sequence). Trimming shortened V by 2 bases and J by 14 bases, and 16 bases separated the two germline ends. This CDR3 is 13 amino acids long. The CDR3 region is CASSLMAGDNEHF. DNA of the CDR3: TGTGCCAGCAGCTTAATGGCAGGGGACAATGAGCATTTT.

This clonotype has a count of ten or more. The J gene is TRBJ1-2, the V gene TRBV6-6; weak D call: TRBD1 (6 bases). V lost 6 bases and J lost 4, with 18 bases in between. This CDR3 region has 15 residues. In germline, CDR1 is MNHNY, CDR2 SVGAGI (reference sequence). For the CDR3, the DNA is TGTGCCAGCAGACCGACAGGCGCGGCGGGCTATGGCTACACCTTC. It encodes CASRPTGAAGYGYTF.

This clonotype was seen many times. The V call is TRBV2, the J call TRBJ1-6; 7 positions agree with TRBD1. The CDR3 consists of 13 residues. The V gene end was trimmed by 5 bases and the J gene end by 10 bases; junction bases not matched to a gene: 5. Per the germline V gene, CDR1 is SNHLY and CDR2 is FYNNEI. The CDR3 is CASSQGGGSPLHF. CDR3 DNA: TGTGCCAGCAGTCAAGGGGGCGGGTCACCCCTCCACTTT. The complete variable domain, with remaining parts taken from reference TRBV2 and TRBJ1-6, reads EPEVTQTPSHQVTQMGQEVILRCVPISNHLYFYWYRQILGQKVEFLVSFYNNEISEKSEIFDDQFSVERPDGSNFTLKIRSTKLEDSAMYFCASSQGGGSPLHFGNGTRLTVT.

This clonotype was seen only once. The rearrangement uses TRBV7-9 and TRBJ2-5; D possibly corresponds to TRBD2 (6 bases). Gene TRBJ2-1 matches the end of the DNA better, so the J call may be wrong. The CDR3 covers 14 residues. Germline values: CDR1 SEHNR, CDR2 FQNEAQ (reference sequence). The CDR3 sequence is CASSLGDFNNEQFF. DNA for the CDR3: TGTGCCAGCAGCTTAGGGGACTTCAACAATGAGCAGTTCTTC.

This sequence joins TRBV7-6 and TRBJ1-5; D ambiguous. The germline gives CDR1 SGHVS, CDR2 FNYEAQ. V was clipped by 1 base and J by 3 bases, with 7 bases between them. This CDR3 has 14 amino acids. This CDR3 is CASSLEANNQPQHF. The CDR3 DNA reads as TGTGCCAGCAGCTTAGAGGCGAACAATCAGCCCCAGCATTTT. The full variable domain, its missing parts supplied by reference TRBV7-6 and TRBJ1-5, is GAGVSQSPRYKVTKRGQDVALRCDPISGHVSLYWYRQALGQGPEFLTYFNYEAQQDKSGLPNDRFSAERPEGSISTLTIQRTEQRDSAMYRCASSLEANNQPQHFGDGTRLSIL.

This clonotype was recorded many times. The V and J genes are TRBV5-1 and TRBJ2-7; no clear D gene. There are 14 residues in the CDR3. Germline assignment: CDR1 SGHRS and CDR2 YFSETQ. V was trimmed by 4 bases and J by 3 bases, leaving 14 bases between them. The CDR3 here is CASSNTLAGYEQYF. The CDR3 DNA reads TGCGCCAGCAGCAACACATTAGCAGGCTACGAGCAGTACTTC.

The chain employs TRBV20-1 and TRBJ2-7; TRBD2 agrees at 11 bases. CDR1 and CDR2 (germline): DFQATT, SNEGSKA (reference sequence). There are 17 residues in the CDR3. Trimming cost V 1 base and J 1 base; bases outside gene matches: 9. The CDR3 nucleotides are TGCAGTGCTAGAGGCGAAACTAGCGGGAGATTATCCTACGAGCAGTACTTC. It is translated as CSARGETSGRLSYEQYF.

CDR3 amino acids: CASSLAAEGLFF. In DNA, the CDR3 is TGTGCCAGCAGCTTGGCCGCGGAGGGGCTGTTTTTT. The rearrangement joins TRBV7-9 to TRBJ2-2; possibly TRBD2 for D (6 bases). This CDR3 is built from 12 residues. The V and J ends lost 3 bases and 13 bases respectively, with 12 bases between them. CDR1 and CDR2 from the germline V gene are SEHNR and FQNEAQ (reference sequence).

The chain is built from TRBV6-2 or TRBV6-3 and TRBJ1-2, with D uncertain. CDR1 is MNHEY, CDR2 SVGEGT, per germline. CDR3 length equals 14 residues. Deletions cut 6 bases from V and 4 bases from J, with 15 bases between. The CDR3 loop is CASRDPGFTYGYTF. Written as DNA, the CDR3 is TGTGCCAGCAGAGATCCTGGGTTTACCTATGGCTACACCTTC.

This clonotype was observed many times. The chain carries TRBV24-1 and TRBJ1-5; D might be TRBD1 (6 bases). Germline assignment: CDR1 KGHDR and CDR2 SFDVKD. The CDR3 runs 14 residues. Trimming removed 3 bases at V and 4 bases at J, with 9 bases between. The chain's CDR3 is CATSDPGQNQPQHF. CDR3 nucleotide sequence: TGTGCCACCAGTGATCCCGGACAGAATCAGCCCCAGCATTTT.

A single count supports this clonotype. The gene calls are TRBV7-9 and TRBJ1-2; TRBD1 is a possible D gene (6 bases). Trimming removed 7 bases from V and 6 bases from J, with 15 bases in between. In germline, CDR1 is SEHNR, CDR2 FQNEAQ (reference sequence). CDR3 length equals 13 residues. DNA of the CDR3: TGTGCCAGCACCACGGGGGGGGCGGATGGCTACACCTTC. Protein: CASTTGGADGYTF.

The chain carries TRBV29-1 and TRBJ1-1, with D maybe TRBD1 (5 bases). The germline gives CDR1 SQVTM, CDR2 ANQGSEA. The V end was cut by 6 bases, the J end by 2 bases, with 19 bases between. This CDR3 contains 15 residues. The CDR3 region is CSVPGMGGLNTEAFF. CDR3 coding DNA: TGCAGCGTCCCCGGGATGGGGGGTCTAAACACTGAAGCTTTCTTT.

This clonotype was recorded at least ten times. The chain is built from TRBV29-1 and TRBJ2-5; TRBD2 might be the D (6 bases). The germline gives CDR1 SQVTM, CDR2 ANQGSEA. This CDR3 is built from 13 residues. V was trimmed by 1 base and J by 3 bases, leaving 9 bases between them. CDR3: CSVEVGLKETQYF. The CDR3 DNA sequence: TGCAGCGTTGAAGTGGGACTTAAAGAGACCCAGTACTTC.

This clonotype has more than one count but fewer than ten. At one of its ends the junction is not consistent with the germline gene, which may arise from a read error. The chain combines TRBV29-1 with TRBJ2-6; 7 bases are a match to TRBD1. This CDR3 has 11 amino acids. Germline V gene data show CDR1 as SQVTM and CDR2 as ANQGSEA. The CDR3, as DNA: TGCAGCGGCAGGACAGGCCACACTGAAGCTTTC. Translating gives CSGRTGHTEAF.

This clonotype was recorded many times. The V call is TRBV10-3, the J call TRBJ1-1, with 7 bases lining up with TRBD1. V shed 2 bases and J 2 bases; nucleotides not matched to a gene: 5. In germline, CDR1 is ENHRY, CDR2 SYGVKD. This CDR3 has 15 residues. The CDR3 DNA reads as TGTGCCATCAGTGAGAGGGGGCCGGAAAACACTGAAGCTTTCTTT. Translating it yields CAISERGPENTEAFF.

J is TRBJ2-5 and V is TRBV29-1; 10 positions agree with TRBD2. The CDR3 spans 16 residues. Per the germline V gene, CDR1 is SQVTM and CDR2 is ANQGSEA. The ends lost 4 bases at V and 0 bases at J; junction bases unmatched: 8. The CDR3, as DNA: TGCAGCGTTGTTGCCAGCGGGAGGGGGTACCAAGAGACCCAGTACTTC. This codes for CSVVASGRGYQETQYF.

As concerns this clonotype: One junction end disagrees with the germline gene, perhaps due to a read error. This chain connects TRBV12-3 or TRBV12-4 to TRBJ1-2; TRBD2 agrees at 11 bases. The J call could be wrong; TRBJ2-1 is a better fit for the DNA end. The CDR3 has 16 amino acids. DNA for the CDR3: TGTGCCAGCAGTATAGCGGGAGGGCCCCCTTACAATGAGCAGTTCTTC. Translated, it gives CASSIAGGPPYNEQFF.

In its sample, this clonotype was seen many times. The rearrangement links TRBV12-3 or TRBV12-4 to TRBJ2-7, with TRBD1 matching 11 bases. This CDR3 comprises 17 residues. Trimming cost V 4 bases and J 2 bases; bases outside gene matches: 10. The CDR3 reads CASSSRDRGYIPYEQYF. As DNA, the CDR3 is TGTGCCAGCAGTTCCCGGGACAGGGGGTATATCCCCTACGAGCAGTACTTC.

The J gene is TRBJ2-5, the V gene TRBV20-1, with 9 bases that match TRBD1. This CDR3 is 13 amino acids long. Trimming took 5 bases from V and 5 from J; bases not matched to a gene: 6. In germline, CDR1 is DFQATT, CDR2 SNEGSKA (reference sequence). For the CDR3, the DNA is TGCAGTGCTCCGGACAGGGGAACGGAGACCCAGTACTTC. This sequence encodes CSAPDRGTETQYF.

The V gene is TRBV7-8, the J gene TRBJ2-7; possible D gene TRBD2, 6 bases. Germline loops: CDR1 SGHVS, CDR2 FQNEAQ. The ends were cut back, 0 bases at V and 2 bases at J, with 11 bases in the middle. The CDR3 is 15 residues long. CDR3 sequence (DNA): TGTGCCAGCAGCTTAGCCGGAGGGAACCCCTACGAGCAGTACTTC. As protein: CASSLAGGNPYEQYF. Together with reference TRBV7-8 and TRBJ2-7, the CDR3 gives the full variable domain: GAGVSQSPRYKVAKRGQDVALRCDPISGHVSLFWYQQALGQGPEFLTYFQNEAQLDKSGLPSDRFFAERPEGSVSTLKIQRTQQEDSAVYLCASSLAGGNPYEQYFGPGTRLTVT.

This clonotype was found once. The chain carries TRBV14 and TRBJ1-6; TRBD1 aligns across 7 bases. The CDR3 has 12 residues. Germline values: CDR1 SGHDN, CDR2 FVKESK. Trimming at V came to 8 bases and at J to 12 bases, leaving 7 bases not matched to a gene. The CDR3 protein is CASGQVLGPLHF. The DNA of the CDR3 is TGTGCCAGCGGACAGGTTCTGGGACCCCTCCACTTT.

The gene calls are TRBV20-1 and TRBJ2-5; D is uncertain. V was shortened by 6 bases and J by 0 bases, with 11 bases between the two germline ends. The CDR3 contains 13 residues. Germline V CDR1 and CDR2: DFQATT, SNEGSKA (reference sequence). In nucleotides, the CDR3 is TGCAGTGCCACGACGGATAACCAAGAGACCCAGTACTTC. This sequence encodes CSATTDNQETQYF.

This clonotype was detected many times. V and J are TRBV20-1 and TRBJ2-7; no definite D call. Germline V gene sequence: CDR1 DFQATT, CDR2 SNEGSKA (reference sequence). The CDR3 is made up of 13 amino acids. The ends were cut back, 2 bases at V and 1 base at J, with 9 bases in the middle. The CDR3 DNA reads TGCAGTGCTAGAATTCCTGTTTCCTACGAGCAGTACTTC. This encodes CSARIPVSYEQYF.

This clonotype was counted a single time. The V gene is TRBV20-1, the J gene TRBJ2-6; D is possibly TRBD1 (6 bases). V was shortened by 4 bases and J by 4 bases, with 11 bases between the two germline ends. The CDR3 sequence is 14 residues long. CDR1 and CDR2 (germline): DFQATT, SNEGSKA (reference sequence). CDR3 protein: CSANPGAGANVLTF. CDR3 nucleotide sequence: TGCAGTGCTAATCCAGGGGCGGGGGCCAACGTCCTGACTTTC.

This clonotype was found many times. The gene calls are TRBV7-2 and TRBJ2-7; TRBD1 agrees at 8 bases. CDR3 size: 14 residues. Germline CDR1 reads SGHTA; CDR2 reads FQGNSA. The trim removed 3 bases at V and 5 bases at J, leaving 6 bases unmatched. As DNA, the CDR3 is TGTGCCAGCAGCTTGACAGGGGAATCCCACGAGCAGTACTTC. As protein: CASSLTGESHEQYF. Combining the CDR3 with reference TRBV7-2 and TRBJ2-7 gives the whole variable domain GAGVSQSPSNKVTEKGKDVELRCDPISGHTALYWYRQSLGQGLEFLIYFQGNSAPDKSGLPSDRFSAERTGGSVSTLTIQRTQQEDSAVYLCASSLTGESHEQYFGPGTRLTVT.

The rearrangement joins TRBV7-9 to TRBJ2-1; D is undetermined. Trimming cost V 2 bases and J 6 bases, with 11 bases left between them. The CDR3 consists of 14 residues. Germline V gives CDR1 SEHNR, CDR2 FQNEAQ (reference sequence). Here the CDR3 reads CASSLPPYGNEQFF. The CDR3 region has the DNA TGTGCCAGCAGCTTACCACCCTACGGCAATGAGCAGTTCTTC.

This clonotype occurred many times. The genes are TRBV6-4 and TRBJ2-2; 9 bases align to TRBD2. Per germline, CDR1 MRHNA and CDR2 SNTAGT. V shed 5 bases, J shed 4 bases, and the junction held 2 bases outside the gene matches. The CDR3 loop spans 14 amino acids. CDR3: CASSRSGSTGELFF. The DNA of the CDR3 is TGTGCCAGCAGTCGTAGCGGGAGCACCGGGGAGCTGTTTTTT.

The gene calls are TRBV29-1 and TRBJ1-2; a possible D gene is TRBD1 (5 bases). V was clipped by 4 bases and J by 4 bases, with 13 bases between them. The V gene's germline CDR1 is SQVTM and CDR2 ANQGSEA. The CDR3 has 13 amino acids. The CDR3 loop reads CSVVETGGYGYTF. The CDR3 DNA reads as TGCAGCGTTGTGGAGACTGGGGGCTATGGCTACACCTTC. The variable domain in full, with the rest retrieved from reference TRBV29-1 and TRBJ1-2, is SAVISQKPSRDICQRGTSLTIQCQVDSQVTMMFWYRQQPGQSLTLIATANQGSEATYESGFVIDKFPISRPNLTFSTLTVSNMSPEDSSIYLCSVVETGGYGYTFGSGTRLTVV.

This clonotype has at least ten counts. The chain couples TRBV20-1 to TRBJ2-7; D is undetermined. In germline, CDR1 is DFQATT, CDR2 SNEGSKA (reference sequence). This CDR3 comprises 13 residues. The V gene lost 0 bases and the J gene lost 6 bases, with 12 bases spanning the gap. CDR3 nucleotides: TGCAGTGCTAGAGACCCCTCGGGCGGCGAGCAGTACTTC. This encodes CSARDPSGGEQYF.

This clonotype was seen only once. A read error may be the cause here, since a much bigger clone is one base away. This chain links TRBV12-3 or TRBV12-4 with TRBJ2-7; D remains unclear. Between the trimmed V and J ends, which lost 11 bases and 2 bases, there was a span of 10 bases. This CDR3 has 11 amino acids. The CDR3 nucleotides read TGTGCCGGCACCGGCCCCTACGAGCAGTACTTC. The encoded protein is CAGTGPYEQYF.